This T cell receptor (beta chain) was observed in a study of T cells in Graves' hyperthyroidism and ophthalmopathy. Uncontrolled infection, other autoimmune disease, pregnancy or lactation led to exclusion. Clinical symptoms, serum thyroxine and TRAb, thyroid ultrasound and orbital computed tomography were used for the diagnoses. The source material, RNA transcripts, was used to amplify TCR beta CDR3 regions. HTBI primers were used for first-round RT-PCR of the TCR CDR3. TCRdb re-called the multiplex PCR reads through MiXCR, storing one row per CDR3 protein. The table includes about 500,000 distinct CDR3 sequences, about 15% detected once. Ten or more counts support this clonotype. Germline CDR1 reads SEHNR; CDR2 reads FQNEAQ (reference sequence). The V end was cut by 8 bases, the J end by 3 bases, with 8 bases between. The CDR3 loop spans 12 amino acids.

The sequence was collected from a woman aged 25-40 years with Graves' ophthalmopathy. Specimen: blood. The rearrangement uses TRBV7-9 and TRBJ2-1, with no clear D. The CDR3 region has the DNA TGTGCCAGCCCCGCGGACTACAATGAGCAGTTCTTC. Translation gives CASPADYNEQFF.